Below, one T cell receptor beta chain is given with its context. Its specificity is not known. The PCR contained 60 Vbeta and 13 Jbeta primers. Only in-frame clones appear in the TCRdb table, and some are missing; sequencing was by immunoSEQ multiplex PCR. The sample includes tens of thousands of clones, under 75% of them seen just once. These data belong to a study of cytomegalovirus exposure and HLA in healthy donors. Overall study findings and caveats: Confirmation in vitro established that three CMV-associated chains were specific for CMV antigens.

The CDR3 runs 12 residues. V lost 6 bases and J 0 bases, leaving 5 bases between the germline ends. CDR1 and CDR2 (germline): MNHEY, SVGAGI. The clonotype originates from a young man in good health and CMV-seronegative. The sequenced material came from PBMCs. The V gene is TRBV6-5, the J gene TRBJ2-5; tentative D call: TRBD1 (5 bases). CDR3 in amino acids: CASSRDQETQYF. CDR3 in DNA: TGTGCCAGCAGCAGGGACCAAGAGACCCAGTACTTC.